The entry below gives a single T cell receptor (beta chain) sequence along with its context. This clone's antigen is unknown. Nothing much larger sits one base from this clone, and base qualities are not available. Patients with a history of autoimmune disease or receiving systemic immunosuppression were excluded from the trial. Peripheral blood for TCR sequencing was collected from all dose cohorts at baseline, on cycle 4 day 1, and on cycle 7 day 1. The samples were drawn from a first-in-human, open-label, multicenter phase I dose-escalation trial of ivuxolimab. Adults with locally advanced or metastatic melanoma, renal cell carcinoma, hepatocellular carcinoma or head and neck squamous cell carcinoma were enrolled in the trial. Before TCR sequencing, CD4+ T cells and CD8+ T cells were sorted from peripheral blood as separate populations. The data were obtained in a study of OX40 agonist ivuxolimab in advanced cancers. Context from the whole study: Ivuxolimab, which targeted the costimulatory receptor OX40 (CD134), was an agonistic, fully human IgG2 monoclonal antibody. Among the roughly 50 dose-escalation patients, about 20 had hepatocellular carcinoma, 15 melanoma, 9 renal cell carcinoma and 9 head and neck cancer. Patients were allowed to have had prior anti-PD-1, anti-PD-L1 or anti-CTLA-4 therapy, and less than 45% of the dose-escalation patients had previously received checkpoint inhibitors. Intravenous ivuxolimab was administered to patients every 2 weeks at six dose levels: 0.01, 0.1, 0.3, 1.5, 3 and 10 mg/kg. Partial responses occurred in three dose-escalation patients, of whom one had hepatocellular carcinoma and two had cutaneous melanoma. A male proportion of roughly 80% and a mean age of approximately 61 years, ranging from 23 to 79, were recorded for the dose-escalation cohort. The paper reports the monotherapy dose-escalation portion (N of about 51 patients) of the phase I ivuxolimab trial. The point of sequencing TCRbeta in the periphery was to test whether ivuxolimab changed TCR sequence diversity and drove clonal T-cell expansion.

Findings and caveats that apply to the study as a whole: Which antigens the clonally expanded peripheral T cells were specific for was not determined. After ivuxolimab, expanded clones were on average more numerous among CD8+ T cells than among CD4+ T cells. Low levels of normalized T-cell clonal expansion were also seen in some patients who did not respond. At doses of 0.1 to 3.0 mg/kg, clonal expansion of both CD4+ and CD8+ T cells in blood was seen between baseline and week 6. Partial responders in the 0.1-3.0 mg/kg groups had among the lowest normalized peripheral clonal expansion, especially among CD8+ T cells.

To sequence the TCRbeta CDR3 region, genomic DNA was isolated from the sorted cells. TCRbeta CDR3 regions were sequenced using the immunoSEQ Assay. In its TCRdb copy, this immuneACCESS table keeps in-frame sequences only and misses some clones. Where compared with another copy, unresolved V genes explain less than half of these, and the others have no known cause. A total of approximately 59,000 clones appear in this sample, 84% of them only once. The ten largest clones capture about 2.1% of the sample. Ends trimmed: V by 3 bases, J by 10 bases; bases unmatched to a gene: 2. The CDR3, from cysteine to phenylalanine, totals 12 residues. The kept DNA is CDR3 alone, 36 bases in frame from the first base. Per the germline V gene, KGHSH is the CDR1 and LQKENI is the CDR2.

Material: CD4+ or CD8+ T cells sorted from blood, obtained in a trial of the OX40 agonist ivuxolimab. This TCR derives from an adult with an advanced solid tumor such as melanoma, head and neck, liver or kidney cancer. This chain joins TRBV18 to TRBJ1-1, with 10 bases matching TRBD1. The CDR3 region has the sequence CASSPDRGRAFF. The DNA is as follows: TGTGCCAGCTCACCCGACAGGGGGCGAGCTTTCTTT.